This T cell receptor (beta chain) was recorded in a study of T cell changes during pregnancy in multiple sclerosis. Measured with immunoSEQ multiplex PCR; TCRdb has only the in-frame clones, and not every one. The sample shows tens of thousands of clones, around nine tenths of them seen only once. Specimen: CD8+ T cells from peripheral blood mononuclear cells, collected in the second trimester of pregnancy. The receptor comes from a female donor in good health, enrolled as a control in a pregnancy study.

The CDR3 sequence is CASSFKSGGYQETQYF. The CDR3 coding sequence is TGTGCCAGCAGCTTTAAGTCGGGGGGATACCAAGAGACCCAGTACTTC. V usage is TRBV13 and J usage is TRBJ2-5, with 7 bases aligning to TRBD2. The CDR3 is 16 residues long. V trimming: 3 bases; J trimming: 0 bases; junction bases outside the gene matches: 7. The germline gives CDR1 PRHDT, CDR2 FYEKMQ (reference sequence).